This TCR beta chain appears in the sequencing data of a study of neurological immune-mediated disorders. This CDR3 comprises 12 residues. Germline CDR1 SGHRS, CDR2 YFSETQ. V gave up 2 bases and J gave up 9 bases, with 9 bases separating them. The cDNA was synthesized by means of template-switch 5'RACE, which was carried out with 10-nucleotide random UMIs. One entry per CDR3 protein, called by TCRdb with MiXCR from the 5' RACE reads. Here the sample spans tens of thousands of distinct CDR3 sequences, less than 5.5% being singletons. The sample taken for sequencing was PBMCs. This clonotype was obtained from a man aged 25-45 years with multiple sclerosis. The chain carries TRBV5-1 and TRBJ2-1; possible D gene TRBD2, 6 bases. CDR3 bases: TGCGCCAGCAGCTTTACAGCGGGTGAGCAGTTCTTC. Protein: CASSFTAGEQFF.